Each of the 32 T cell receptor beta chains below was sequenced from the same sample in a study of cytomegalovirus exposure and HLA in healthy donors. It was with 60 Vbeta and 13 Jbeta primers that the PCR ran. Profiled with immunoSEQ multiplex PCR; TCRdb holds only in-frame clones, not every one. The sample has tens of thousands of clones, about 80% seen once. The sequenced sample was PBMCs. Source of these receptors: a man younger than 30 in good health and CMV-seronegative.

This chain uses TRBV2 with TRBJ1-6, with a tentative D call TRBD1 (6 bases). V was cut by 8 bases and J by 3 bases, with 8 bases left in between. Germline V gene sequence: CDR1 SNHLY, CDR2 FYNNEI. The CDR3 is made up of 13 amino acids. The CDR3 loop reads CASLTGYNSPLHF. In DNA form, the CDR3 reads TGTGCCAGCCTGACAGGCTATAATTCACCCCTCCACTTT.

This clone has a handful of counts. This chain joins TRBV5-1 and TRBJ2-1; TRBD1 might be the D (6 bases). The CDR3 has 14 amino acids. Germline V gene sequence: CDR1 SGHRS, CDR2 YFSETQ. The ends were cut back, 0 bases at V and 5 bases at J, with 9 bases in the middle. CDR3 in DNA: TGCGCCAGCAGCTTGGGCTCAGGGGACAATGAGCAGTTCTTC. This gives the protein CASSLGSGDNEQFF.

V is TRBV5-1 and J is TRBJ2-1; 10 positions match TRBD2. Germline V CDR1 and CDR2: SGHRS, YFSETQ. With 4 bases clipped from V and 2 bases from J, the junction kept 6 bases outside the gene matches. The CDR3 spans 16 residues. CDR3 amino acids: CASSMILAGPYNEQFF. Here the CDR3 DNA reads TGCGCCAGCAGCATGATACTAGCGGGGCCCTACAATGAGCAGTTCTTC.

This clone was seen more than once but under ten times. V and J are TRBV30 and TRBJ2-5, with 8 nucleotides matching TRBD1. CDR1 and CDR2 (germline): GTSNPN, SVGIG (reference sequence). The J segment lost 2 bases and the V segment lost 5 bases, leaving 7 bases of the junction unmatched. The CDR3 runs 14 residues. The CDR3 sequence is CAWATGTGQETQYF. CDR3 nucleotide sequence: TGTGCCTGGGCCACCGGGACAGGTCAAGAGACCCAGTACTTC. Using reference TRBV30 and TRBJ2-5 for the parts outside the CDR3, the full variable domain is SQTIHQWPATLVQPVGSPLSLECTVEGTSNPNLYWYRQAAGRGLQLLFYSVGIGQISSEVPQNLSASRPQDRQFILSSKKLLLSDSGFYLCAWATGTGQETQYFGPGTRLLVL.

The chain uses TRBV6-5 and TRBJ2-1; 9 nucleotides agree with TRBD2. Germline assignment: CDR1 MNHEY and CDR2 SVGAGI. J was trimmed by 2 bases and V by 5 bases; bases with no gene match: 4. The CDR3 totals 15 residues. CDR3 sequence (DNA): TGTGCCAGCAGTGCGGGGGGGCTGACCTACAATGAGCAGTTCTTC. This encodes CASSAGGLTYNEQFF.

The CDR3 loop reads CASSSPPDRPTNEKLFF. In DNA, the CDR3 is TGTGCCAGCAGCTCCCCCCCGGACAGGCCAACTAATGAAAAACTGTTTTTT. V gene TRBV7-6 combines with J gene TRBJ1-4; TRBD1 matches at 7 bases. Germline CDR1 and CDR2: SGHVS and FNYEAQ. V trimming: 4 bases; J trimming: 0 bases; junction bases outside the gene matches: 8. CDR3 length: 17 amino acids.

This sequence joins TRBV7-3 and TRBJ2-7; 10 bases line up with TRBD2. Germline CDR1 and CDR2: SGHTA and FQGTGA. The CDR3 consists of 15 residues. V was clipped by 6 bases and J by 1 base; unmatched bases: 6. The CDR3 DNA sequence: TGTGCCAGCAGTAAAATAGCGGGGGGTTCCTACGAGCAGTACTTC. Its protein is CASSKIAGGSYEQYF. The whole variable domain, filled in from reference TRBV7-3 and TRBJ2-7, reads GAGVSQTPSNKVTEKGKYVELRCDPISGHTALYWYRQSLGQGPEFLIYFQGTGAADDSGLPNDRFFAVRPEGSVSTLKIQRTERGDSAVYLCASSKIAGGSYEQYFGPGTRLTVT.

This chain joins TRBV28 and TRBJ1-2; possible D gene TRBD1, 5 bases. CDR3 length: 16 residues. Germline V gene data show CDR1 as MDHEN and CDR2 as SYDVKM. With 4 bases removed from V and 5 bases from J, the gap between germline ends came to 20 bases. The CDR3 DNA reads TGTGCCAGCAGTTCCACCTTTTTGACGGAGGGGTATGGCTACACCTTC. Its protein product is CASSSTFLTEGYGYTF.

V and J are TRBV7-3 and TRBJ2-1; 8 bases map to TRBD1. The CDR3 consists of 15 residues. The germline V gene encodes CDR1 SGHTA and CDR2 FQGTGA. With 2 bases clipped from V and 3 bases from J, the junction kept 3 bases outside the gene matches. In DNA form, the CDR3 reads TGTGCCAGCAGCTTACCAGGGGGCTTCTACAATGAGCAGTTCTTC. This translates into CASSLPGGFYNEQFF.

J is TRBJ2-5 and V is TRBV11-3, with 7 positions matching TRBD1. CDR3 size: 12 residues. Germline CDR1 and CDR2: SGHNT and YENEEA. Trimming at V came to 10 bases and at J to 3 bases, leaving 5 bases not matched to a gene. The CDR3 nucleotides are TGTGCCATCCGACAGGGAGAAGAGACCCAGTACTTC. It is translated as CAIRQGEETQYF.

The rearrangement joins TRBV11-2 to TRBJ1-1; tentative D call: TRBD1 (5 bases). CDR3 length: 13 amino acids. Germline values: CDR1 SGHAT, CDR2 FQNNGV. V was trimmed by 4 bases and J by 6 bases, leaving 12 bases between them. CDR3 protein: CASSSVGEAEAFF. CDR3 coding DNA: TGTGCCAGCAGCTCGGTGGGGGAGGCTGAAGCTTTCTTT.

This clone was observed a handful of times. The chain uses TRBV7-7 and TRBJ2-1; TRBD2 agrees at 7 bases. Germline CDR1 reads SSHAT; CDR2 reads FNYEAQ (reference sequence). The length of the CDR3 is 14 residues. The junction had 11 bases not matched to a gene; V was cut back by 6 bases and J by 9 bases. The CDR3: CASSPVRGEGEQFF. CDR3 DNA: TGTGCCAGCAGTCCCGTCCGCGGGGAGGGTGAGCAGTTCTTC.

Comments on this clone: Mismatch with germline at one junction end may stem from a read error. The chain recombines TRBV15 with TRBJ2-3, with D unresolved. This CDR3 contains 12 residues. Per germline, CDR1 LNHNV and CDR2 YYDKDF (reference sequence). CDR3 sequence (DNA): TGTGCCACCAGCGAACGTCAAGATACACAGTATTTT. Amino acids: CATSERQDTQYF.

This clone was seen only a few times. The chain links TRBV10-1 to TRBJ2-7; 12 bases align to TRBD1. Losses at the gene ends were 5 bases for V and 6 bases for J; bases not matched to a gene: 11. Germline CDR1 and CDR2: WNHNN and SYGVQD (reference sequence). The CDR3 has 16 amino acids. The DNA for the CDR3 is TGCGCCAGCAGTTATACCCGGGACAGGGGGCTTTTCGAGCAGTACTTC. This encodes CASSYTRDRGLFEQYF.

J is TRBJ1-1 and V is TRBV7-8, with 7 bases matching TRBD1. V shed 5 bases and J 2 bases; nucleotides not matched to a gene: 8. Germline V gene data show CDR1 as SGHVS and CDR2 as FQNEAQ. The CDR3 runs to 15 residues. CDR3 DNA sequence: TGTGCCAGCAGCCCCTTCAGGGGGGCCAACACTGAAGCTTTCTTT. It specifies CASSPFRGANTEAFF. Full variable domain (outside the CDR3, taken from reference TRBV7-8 and TRBJ1-1): GAGVSQSPRYKVAKRGQDVALRCDPISGHVSLFWYQQALGQGPEFLTYFQNEAQLDKSGLPSDRFFAERPEGSVSTLKIQRTQQEDSAVYLCASSPFRGANTEAFFGQGTRLTVV.

The chain uses TRBV10-1 and TRBJ2-7; D gene ambiguous. Trimming pared 2 bases from V and 3 bases from J, leaving 8 bases between. The germline V gene has CDR1 WNHNN and CDR2 SYGVQD (reference sequence). The CDR3 runs to 13 residues. CDR3 amino acids: CASSEGPDYEQYF. DNA of the CDR3: TGCGCCAGCAGTGAGGGGCCCGACTACGAGCAGTACTTC.

The chain recombines TRBV10-3 with TRBJ2-4, with TRBD2 identical over 7 bases. The CDR3 spans 18 residues. V shed 2 bases and J 0 bases; nucleotides not matched to a gene: 10. CDR1 and CDR2 (germline): ENHRY, SYGVKD. In DNA form, the CDR3 reads TGTGCCATCAGTGAGGCGGGGGATCTTACTTTAGCCAAAAACATTCAGTACTTC. Amino acid sequence: CAISEAGDLTLAKNIQYF.

This rearrangement joins TRBV7-3 to TRBJ1-2; weak D call: TRBD1 (6 bases). With 5 bases removed from V and 6 bases from J, the gap between germline ends came to 16 bases. This CDR3 comprises 14 residues. Germline V gives CDR1 SGHTA, CDR2 FQGTGA. For the CDR3, the DNA is TGTGCCAGCAGCCCTCGGGGGGCGCGGGATGGCTACACCTTC. Translation: CASSPRGARDGYTF.

This chain links TRBV28 with TRBJ1-2, with TRBD1 identical over 8 bases. There are 15 residues in the CDR3. After removal of 1 base from V and 7 bases from J, the junction contained 8 bases not matched to a gene. The V gene's germline CDR1 is MDHEN and CDR2 SYDVKM. The CDR3 DNA is TGTGCCAGCAGTTTATCGAAGACCAGGGGGCGTGGCTACACCTTC. Amino acid sequence: CASSLSKTRGRGYTF.

In its sample, this clone was seen a few times. V and J are TRBV28 and TRBJ2-2, with TRBD1 matching 7 bases. CDR3 size: 17 residues. J was trimmed by 3 bases and V by 6 bases; bases with no gene match: 13. Germline CDR1 MDHEN, CDR2 SYDVKM. CDR3 amino acids: CASSPTGIDLYTGELFF. The CDR3 DNA sequence: TGTGCCAGCAGCCCGACAGGGATCGACCTTTACACCGGGGAGCTGTTTTTT.

The V gene is TRBV7-2, the J gene TRBJ2-3, with 9 nucleotides matching TRBD2. V was pared by 5 bases and J by 6 bases, with 15 bases of the junction left unmatched. Germline CDR1 reads SGHTA; CDR2 reads FQGNSA. The CDR3 spans 17 residues. The CDR3 region is CASSPDISGGRRDTQYF. In nucleotides, the CDR3 is TGTGCCAGCAGCCCCGACATTAGCGGGGGCCGACGTGATACGCAGTATTTT.

The chain links TRBV11-2 to TRBJ2-2, with D possibly TRBD1 on 5 matching bases. Germline V gene sequence: CDR1 SGHAT, CDR2 FQNNGV. Trimming removed 1 base at V and 5 bases at J, with 8 bases between. This CDR3 spans 14 amino acids. The CDR3 loop is CASSLGGQTGELFF. The CDR3 DNA follows: TGTGCCAGCAGCTTAGGGGGCCAAACCGGGGAGCTGTTTTTT.

The rearrangement uses TRBV6-5 and TRBJ2-4, with a weak D call TRBD1 (6 bases). The CDR3 covers 15 residues. V was cut by 2 bases and J by 0 bases, with 8 bases left in between. Germline CDR1 reads MNHEY; CDR2 reads SVGAGI. The CDR3 sequence is CASSYGTPAKNIQYF. CDR3 bases: TGTGCCAGCAGTTACGGGACACCAGCCAAAAACATTCAGTACTTC.

This sequence joins TRBV14 and TRBJ2-1, with a possible D match to TRBD2 (6 bases). Germline CDR1 reads SGHDN; CDR2 reads FVKESK. Trimming removed 2 bases from V and 0 bases from J, with 14 bases in between. The CDR3 runs 17 residues. Here the CDR3 reads CASSQYGTGRSYNEQFF. The CDR3 DNA sequence: TGTGCCAGCAGCCAATATGGGACTGGGCGCTCCTACAATGAGCAGTTCTTC.

The chain uses TRBV5-1 and TRBJ2-2; TRBD1 agrees at 7 bases. The CDR3 runs to 14 residues. V shed 4 bases and J 2 bases; nucleotides not matched to a gene: 2. The germline V gene encodes CDR1 SGHRS and CDR2 YFSETQ. The CDR3 loop is CASSGTVNTGELFF. The CDR3 DNA is TGCGCCAGCAGCGGGACAGTAAACACCGGGGAGCTGTTTTTT. The full variable domain, in which reference TRBV5-1 and TRBJ2-2 provide the parts outside the CDR3, is KAGVTQTPRYLIKTRGQQVTLSCSPISGHRSVSWYQQTPGQGLQFLFEYFSETQRNKGNFPGRFSGRQFSNSRSEMNVSTLELGDSALYLCASSGTVNTGELFFGEGSRLTVL.

This chain joins TRBV10-3 and TRBJ2-1; D possibly corresponds to TRBD2 (7 bases). CDR3 size: 15 residues. Germline CDR1 ENHRY, CDR2 SYGVKD. The ends were cut back, 4 bases at V and 8 bases at J, with 18 bases in the middle. The CDR3 nucleotides read TGTGCCATCAGTGGCCCTGGGGGGGCCGGGGATGAGCAGTTCTTC. This sequence encodes CAISGPGGAGDEQFF.

This clone appeared once. The genes are TRBV7-2 and TRBJ2-5, with D perhaps matching TRBD1 (5 bases). Trimming left V 3 bases short and J 4 bases short, with 15 bases between. The germline V gene has CDR1 SGHTA and CDR2 FQGNSA. The CDR3 spans 15 residues. DNA of the CDR3: TGTGCCAGCAGCTTGCAGGGTGGAGCCGGAGAGACCCAGTACTTC. Protein product: CASSLQGGAGETQYF. The full variable domain, completed using reference TRBV7-2 and TRBJ2-5, is GAGVSQSPSNKVTEKGKDVELRCDPISGHTALYWYRQSLGQGLEFLIYFQGNSAPDKSGLPSDRFSAERTGGSVSTLTIQRTQQEDSAVYLCASSLQGGAGETQYFGPGTRLLVL.

The chain has TRBV7-8 and TRBJ2-7, with 7 bases that match TRBD1. J was trimmed by 1 base and V by 5 bases; bases with no gene match: 11. The CDR3 loop spans 16 amino acids. Germline CDR1 reads SGHVS; CDR2 reads FQNEAQ. The CDR3 nucleotides are TGTGCCAGCAGCCTGACGACGGGACAGCCTTCCTACGAGCAGTACGTC. Translation: CASSLTTGQPSYEQYV.

V usage is TRBV10-2 and J usage is TRBJ2-1; 8 positions match TRBD1. Germline loops: CDR1 WSHSY, CDR2 SAAADI. This CDR3 is 15 amino acids long. With V trimmed by 3 bases and J by 12 bases, 13 bases remained unmatched. The chain's CDR3 is CASSDQGADFSTQFF. CDR3 in DNA: TGCGCCAGCAGTGATCAGGGGGCTGATTTTAGTACGCAGTTCTTC.

There are a few counts of this clone. This chain connects TRBV9 to TRBJ2-3, with 9 bases lining up with TRBD2. Germline CDR1 reads SGDLS; CDR2 reads YYNGEE. The CDR3 is made up of 14 amino acids. V shed 0 bases and J 11 bases; nucleotides not matched to a gene: 7. In nucleotides, the CDR3 is TGTGCCAGCAGCGTAGGAGGTGGCGGGAGGGAGCAGTATTTT. As protein: CASSVGGGGREQYF.

The genes are TRBV7-9 and TRBJ2-3; 13 nucleotides match TRBD2. The germline CDR1 and CDR2 sequences are SEHNR and FQNEAQ (reference sequence). V was clipped by 5 bases and J by 6 bases; unmatched bases: 11. The CDR3 runs to 17 residues. This CDR3 reads CASSPRTSGGESDTQYF. The CDR3 coding sequence is TGTGCCAGCAGCCCTCGGACTAGCGGGGGCGAAAGCGATACGCAGTATTTT. The full variable domain, with the rest looked up from reference TRBV7-9 and TRBJ2-3, is DTGVSQNPRHKITKRGQNVTFRCDPISEHNRLYWYRQTLGQGPEFLTYFQNEAQLEKSRLLSDRFSAERPKGSFSTLEIQRTEQGDSAMYLCASSPRTSGGESDTQYFGPGTRLTVL.

The chain uses TRBV6-4 and TRBJ1-1, with TRBD1 identical over 8 bases. The CDR3 loop spans 14 amino acids. Germline V lookup: CDR1 MRHNA, CDR2 SNTAGT. Losses at the gene ends were 6 bases for V and 3 bases for J; bases not matched to a gene: 6. DNA of the CDR3: TGTGCCAGCAGCCAACAGGGGGAAGACACTGAAGCTTTCTTT. As protein: CASSQQGEDTEAFF.